This passage covers 26 T cell receptor beta chains from one sample sequenced in a study of blood T cell repertoires in COVID-19 (dated by TCRdb to 2020 to 2021). The library was built by means of the immunoSEQ multiplex PCR assay. TCRdb retrieved this table from immuneACCESS and kept in-frame rearrangements only. Not all clones are present; in checked studies, unresolved V genes account for under half, and no reason is known for the remainder. For this sample there are 150,000 to 200,000 clones; 75% to 90% appear just once. Of the sample, under 15% falls within the top ten clones. The source material was PBMCs or T cells enriched from blood (not recorded which). The source is a woman aged 55-70 years who had recovered from COVID-19.

The CDR3 region is CASSQVAGVNEQYF. The CDR3 DNA reads TGTGCCAGCAGCCAAGTAGCGGGAGTAAACGAGCAGTACTTC. The chain carries TRBV3-1 (or the pseudogene TRBV3-2) and TRBJ2-7, with 9 nucleotides matching TRBD2. V trimming: 1 base; J trimming: 5 bases; junction bases outside the gene matches: 3. Per the germline V gene, CDR1 is LGHDT and CDR2 is YNNKEL (reference sequence). The CDR3 has 14 amino acids.

This clone was detected only once. This chain uses TRBV27 with TRBJ1-1; the D is unclear. The CDR3 is 13 residues long. Trimming removed 1 base from V and 5 bases from J, with 8 bases in between. Germline lookup yields CDR1 MNHEY and CDR2 SMNVEV (reference sequence). This chain's CDR3 is CASSLFQDTEAFF. The CDR3 DNA sequence: TGTGCCAGCAGTTTATTCCAGGATACTGAAGCTTTCTTT.

V and J are TRBV5-1 and TRBJ1-1; tentatively, D is TRBD1 (6 bases). Germline V lookup: CDR1 SGHRS, CDR2 YFSETQ. The CDR3 has 15 amino acids. V was trimmed by 4 bases and J by 0 bases, leaving 13 bases between them. This chain's CDR3 is CASSMGGHLNTEAFF. The CDR3 region has the DNA TGCGCCAGCAGCATGGGGGGACACCTGAACACTGAAGCTTTCTTT.

The chain couples TRBV27 to TRBJ1-1; tentative D call: TRBD1 (6 bases). Trimming stripped 4 bases from V and 3 bases from J, with 12 bases between. The CDR3 totals 14 residues. Per the germline V gene, CDR1 is MNHEY and CDR2 is SMNVEV (reference sequence). This CDR3 reads CASSSGQIYTEAFF. The CDR3 nucleotides read TGTGCCAGCAGTTCAGGACAGATATACACTGAAGCTTTCTTT.

This clone was found once. The chain is built from TRBV29-1 and TRBJ1-4, with D perhaps matching TRBD1 (6 bases). V lost 3 bases and J lost 4, with 9 bases in between. This CDR3 is 13 amino acids long. Germline V CDR1 and CDR2: SQVTM, ANQGSEA. The CDR3 sequence: CSVEGADNEKLFF. Here the CDR3 DNA reads TGCAGCGTTGAGGGGGCCGATAATGAAAAACTGTTTTTT.

The V gene is TRBV12-3 or TRBV12-4, the J gene TRBJ1-5, with 8 nucleotides matching TRBD1. J was trimmed by 5 bases and V by 8 bases; bases with no gene match: 2. The CDR3 runs to 12 residues. CDR3 protein: CASGQGDQPQHF. CDR3 sequence (DNA): TGTGCCAGCGGACAGGGAGATCAGCCCCAGCATTTT.

The table lists this clone with a count of one. J is TRBJ1-2 and V is TRBV11-2; 8 nucleotides line up with TRBD1. From germline, CDR1 is SGHAT and CDR2 FQNNGV. The CDR3 consists of 14 residues. With V trimmed by 3 bases and J by 1 base, 1 base remained unmatched. The CDR3 DNA reads as TGTGCCAGCAGCTTGGGACAGGTTAACTATGGCTACACCTTC. Amino acids: CASSLGQVNYGYTF.

V usage is TRBV10-3 and J usage is TRBJ1-2; 7 positions match TRBD1. From germline, CDR1 is ENHRY and CDR2 SYGVKD. This CDR3 region has 15 residues. Trimming removed 6 bases from V and 4 bases from J; junction bases left unmatched: 11. CDR3 region: CAIRRQGRNSYGYTF. CDR3 DNA: TGTGCCATCAGGAGACAGGGCCGCAATAGCTATGGCTACACCTTC.

This clone was counted a single time. The chain recombines TRBV29-1 with TRBJ2-2; 11 bases match TRBD2. Germline V gene data show CDR1 as SQVTM and CDR2 as ANQGSEA. This CDR3 comprises 17 residues. Trimming cost V 6 bases and J 0 bases; bases outside gene matches: 9. CDR3 sequence reads: CSVKAGLAGSNTGELFF. DNA for the CDR3: TGCAGCGTGAAAGCCGGACTAGCGGGTTCGAACACCGGGGAGCTGTTTTTT.

The chain carries TRBV28 and TRBJ1-1, with 8 positions matching TRBD1. The ends lost 6 bases at V and 4 bases at J; junction bases unmatched: 7. This CDR3 contains 14 residues. The germline CDR1 and CDR2 sequences are MDHEN and SYDVKM. CDR3 bases: TGTGCCAGCAGGCTTTCAGGGGGCGGCACTGAAGCTTTCTTT. Its translation is CASRLSGGGTEAFF. The complete variable domain, with remaining parts taken from reference TRBV28 and TRBJ1-1, reads DVKVTQSSRYLVKRTGEKVFLECVQDMDHENMFWYRQDPGLGLRLIYFSYDVKMKEKGDIPEGYSVSREKKERFSLILESASTNQTSMYLCASRLSGGGTEAFFGQGTRLTVV.

This clone has only one observation. The chain employs TRBV18 and TRBJ2-3, with 8 nucleotides matching TRBD1. After removal of 5 bases from V and 6 bases from J, the junction contained 13 bases not matched to a gene. Per germline, CDR1 KGHSH and CDR2 LQKENI. The CDR3 length is 16 residues. In DNA form, the CDR3 reads TGTGCCAGCTCAACCCTAGACAGGGGTTACCTGGATACGCAGTATTTT. It yields the protein CASSTLDRGYLDTQYF. Together with reference TRBV18 and TRBJ2-3, the CDR3 gives the full variable domain: NAGVMQNPRHLVRRRGQEARLRCSPMKGHSHVYWYRQLPEEGLKFMVYLQKENIIDESGMPKERFSAEFPKEGPSILRIQQVVRGDSAAYFCASSTLDRGYLDTQYFGPGTRLTVL.

The rearrangement links TRBV9 to TRBJ2-3, with D perhaps matching TRBD1 (6 bases). The CDR3 has 13 amino acids. Germline V gene data show CDR1 as SGDLS and CDR2 as YYNGEE. V lost 5 bases to trimming and J lost 7 bases, with 14 bases between them. CDR3 residues: CASRGSGENTQYF. In nucleotides, the CDR3 is TGTGCCAGCAGAGGATCAGGGGAAAATACGCAGTATTTT. The whole variable domain, remainder taken from reference TRBV9 and TRBJ2-3, is DSGVTQTPKHLITATGQRVTLRCSPRSGDLSVYWYQQSLDQGLQFLIQYYNGEERAKGNILERFSAQQFPDLHSELNLSSLELGDSALYFCASRGSGENTQYFGPGTRLTVL.

This chain joins TRBV3-1 (or the pseudogene TRBV3-2) and TRBJ2-7; D is possibly TRBD2 (5 bases). In germline, CDR1 is LGHDT, CDR2 YNNKEL (reference sequence). This CDR3 spans 14 amino acids. The V and J ends lost 4 bases and 0 bases respectively, with 10 bases between them. CDR3 nucleotide sequence: TGTGCCAGCAGCCTGGACTTTAGCTCCTACGAGCAGTACTTC. Protein: CASSLDFSSYEQYF.

This clone was seen a single time. The chain carries TRBV30 and TRBJ1-5; 11 nucleotides line up with TRBD1. Germline V gene data show CDR1 as GTSNPN and CDR2 as SVGIG (reference sequence). This CDR3 has 15 residues. V gave up 3 bases and J gave up 8 bases; unmatched junction bases: 9. CDR3: CAWSAGTGGGEPQHF. In DNA, the CDR3 is TGTGCCTGGAGCGCCGGGACAGGGGGAGGGGAGCCCCAGCATTTT.

The chain carries TRBV7-3 and TRBJ2-3, with TRBD1 identical over 8 bases. Germline V gene data show CDR1 as SGHTA and CDR2 as FQGTGA. The CDR3 extends over 14 amino acids. V gave up 5 bases and J gave up 1 base; unmatched junction bases: 2. The CDR3 DNA follows: TGTGCCAGCAGCCAGGGGGCTGGCACAGATACGCAGTATTTT. Amino acid sequence: CASSQGAGTDTQYF.

CDR3 region: CASSRVLVERYGYTF. As DNA, the CDR3 is TGTGCCAGCTCACGGGTTCTAGTAGAGCGGTATGGCTACACCTTC. V usage is TRBV18 and J usage is TRBJ1-2, with D uncertain. Trimming removed 4 bases from V and 5 bases from J, with 17 bases in between. The CDR3 runs 15 residues. Germline CDR1 and CDR2: KGHSH and LQKENI. The complete variable domain, with remaining parts taken from reference TRBV18 and TRBJ1-2, reads NAGVMQNPRHLVRRRGQEARLRCSPMKGHSHVYWYRQLPEEGLKFMVYLQKENIIDESGMPKERFSAEFPKEGPSILRIQQVVRGDSAAYFCASSRVLVERYGYTFGSGTRLTVV.

The chain employs TRBV29-1 and TRBJ2-3; the D is unclear. The length of the CDR3 is 13 residues. With 4 bases removed from V and 0 bases from J, the gap between germline ends came to 8 bases. The germline CDR1 and CDR2 sequences are SQVTM and ANQGSEA. For the CDR3, the DNA is TGCAGCGTTGGTCTTTCTAGCACAGATACGCAGTATTTT. It specifies CSVGLSSTDTQYF.

The chain couples TRBV5-1 to TRBJ2-7; 8 nucleotides agree with TRBD2. This CDR3 contains 15 residues. Germline V gives CDR1 SGHRS, CDR2 YFSETQ. The V gene end was trimmed by 0 bases and the J gene end by 5 bases; junction bases not matched to a gene: 7. The CDR3 protein is CASSLGGGNIDEQYF. The DNA of the CDR3 is TGCGCCAGCAGCTTGGGCGGGGGGAATATCGACGAGCAGTACTTC.

This clone was seen a single time. The CDR3 DNA reads TGTGCCAGCAGCCAAGAGGCGGATGATTCTGGCTACACCTTC. Protein sequence: CASSQEADDSGYTF. This chain joins TRBV14 and TRBJ1-2; no clear D gene. Germline assignment: CDR1 SGHDN and CDR2 FVKESK. V lost 0 bases, J lost 7 bases, and 12 bases lay in between. This CDR3 is 14 amino acids long.

V gene TRBV5-1 combines with J gene TRBJ2-5; a possible D gene is TRBD2 (5 bases). V gave up 1 base and J gave up 5 bases, with 9 bases separating them. This CDR3 contains 13 residues. Germline CDR1 reads SGHRS; CDR2 reads YFSETQ. CDR3 residues: CASSLSTRETQYF. The CDR3 DNA reads TGCGCCAGCAGCTTGTCCACTAGGGAGACCCAGTACTTC.

This clone was observed a single time. The chain employs TRBV19 and TRBJ1-1; 8 bases are shared with TRBD1. Germline-derived CDR1 and CDR2 are LNHDA and SQIVND (reference sequence). The CDR3 covers 15 residues. The trim removed 6 bases at V and 2 bases at J, leaving 8 bases unmatched. In nucleotides, the CDR3 is TGTGCCAGTAGGAGGACAGGGAATTCTAACACTGAAGCTTTCTTT. Amino acid sequence: CASRRTGNSNTEAFF.

The chain uses TRBV19 and TRBJ1-5, with 7 bases aligning to TRBD1. There are 14 residues in the CDR3. The V and J ends lost 7 bases and 5 bases, in that order; junction bases with no gene match: 8. Per the germline V gene, CDR1 is LNHDA and CDR2 is SQIVND (reference sequence). The CDR3 bases are TGTGCCAGTATCAGGGACAGCCGATATCAGCCCCAGCATTTT. As protein: CASIRDSRYQPQHF. Using reference TRBV19 and TRBJ1-5 for the parts outside the CDR3, the full variable domain is DGGITQSPKYLFRKEGQNVTLSCEQNLNHDAMYWYRQDPGQGLRLIYYSQIVNDFQKGDIAEGYSVSREKKESFPLTVTSAQKNPTAFYLCASIRDSRYQPQHFGDGTRLSIL.

To note about this clone: Other DNA sequences in the sample encode the same CDR3. This chain links TRBV5-1 with TRBJ2-3; a weak D match, TRBD2 (5 bases). The CDR3 is made up of 13 amino acids. The ends were cut back, 0 bases at V and 5 bases at J, with 7 bases in the middle. Germline lookup yields CDR1 SGHRS and CDR2 YFSETQ. CDR3 amino acids: CASSLGAGDTQYF. The CDR3 DNA sequence: TGCGCCAGCAGCTTGGGGGCGGGAGATACGCAGTATTTT.

The V and J genes are TRBV29-1 and TRBJ1-2; TRBD1 is a possible D gene (6 bases). This CDR3 spans 13 amino acids. The germline CDR1 and CDR2 sequences are SQVTM and ANQGSEA. V was cut by 6 bases and J by 4 bases, with 15 bases left in between. The DNA of the CDR3 is TGCAGCGTCTACCGGGACATCGGCTATGGCTACACCTTC. Its protein is CSVYRDIGYGYTF.

The V gene is TRBV29-1, the J gene TRBJ2-5; TRBD1 matches at 9 bases. The V and J ends lost 7 bases and 5 bases, in that order; junction bases with no gene match: 5. CDR1 and CDR2 from the germline V gene are SQVTM and ANQGSEA. CDR3 length equals 12 residues. In DNA form, the CDR3 reads TGCAGCGCCGGGACAGGGAGGGAGACCCAGTACTTC. Amino acids: CSAGTGRETQYF. The full variable domain, in which reference TRBV29-1 and TRBJ2-5 provide the parts outside the CDR3, is SAVISQKPSRDICQRGTSLTIQCQVDSQVTMMFWYRQQPGQSLTLIATANQGSEATYESGFVIDKFPISRPNLTFSTLTVSNMSPEDSSIYLCSAGTGRETQYFGPGTRLLVL.

This chain uses TRBV5-1 with TRBJ2-7, with 7 bases fitting TRBD1. Germline CDR1 SGHRS, CDR2 YFSETQ. The CDR3 is 15 amino acids. The J segment lost 1 base and the V segment lost 0 bases, leaving 4 bases of the junction unmatched. The CDR3 DNA sequence: TGCGCCAGCAGCTTGGCCCCGGGACAGTCCTACGAGCAGTACTTC. It translates to CASSLAPGQSYEQYF.